This TCR beta chain was sequenced during a study of a mutant IDH1 vaccine in newly diagnosed glioma. About the research overall: The study started vaccination 4-6 weeks after radiotherapy alone, or with temozolomide cycles. Beforehand, treatment had been radiotherapy, temozolomide, or both; the majority received both. Study-level results: No link was apparently found between pseudoprogression and changes in top peripheral T cell clonotypes.

Details on this clone: The antigen remains unidentified.

This table comes from immunoSEQ multiplex PCR, and its TCRdb copy is limited to in-frame clones, with some not included. In the table there are 35,000 to 50,000 clones, 85% to 95% of which are singletons. Stated time point: week 35, safety follow-up. The content of each vaccine dose was 300 ug of mutant IDH1 20-mer peptide, and topical imiquimod accompanied it. CDR1 is MNHEY and CDR2 is SVGAGI in the germline V gene. J was trimmed by 9 bases and V by 8 bases; bases with no gene match: 9. This CDR3 region has 15 residues. This clonotype was obtained from a man aged 45-65 years with glioma. Sample: PBMCs, taken from a glioma patient whose treatment included an IDH1 peptide vaccine. This chain connects TRBV6-5 to TRBJ2-1; the match to TRBD2 covers 14 bases. CDR3 residues: CASRSGTSGRTEQFF. Here the CDR3 DNA reads TGTGCCAGCCGATCCGGGACTAGCGGGAGAACTGAGCAGTTCTTC.